What follows are 3 T cell receptor beta chains derived from one specimen sequenced in a study of PD-L1 blockade in urothelial cancer. Measured with immunoSEQ multiplex PCR; TCRdb has only the in-frame clones, and not every one. Found here are under 95,000 clones, about 83% of them singletons; the top ten hold roughly 2%. Time point described: pretreatment peripheral blood. The sample consisted of PBMCs, taken around atezolizumab (anti-PD-L1) treatment. The receptor set was obtained from a man aged 60 to 69 with urothelial cancer.

This chain connects TRBV19 to TRBJ2-7, with D perhaps TRBD2 (6 bases). The CDR3 is 15 residues long. Germline V gives CDR1 LNHDA, CDR2 SQIVND (reference sequence). Deletions cut 1 base from V and 1 base from J, with 11 bases between. CDR3 nucleotides: TGTGCCAGTAGTATAGCGGGAGAAGGGTCCTACGAGCAGTACTTC. This gives the protein CASSIAGEGSYEQYF. The whole variable domain, remainder taken from reference TRBV19 and TRBJ2-7, is DGGITQSPKYLFRKEGQNVTLSCEQNLNHDAMYWYRQDPGQGLRLIYYSQIVNDFQKGDIAEGYSVSREKKESFPLTVTSAQKNPTAFYLCASSIAGEGSYEQYFGPGTRLTVT.

The chain recombines TRBV6-5 with TRBJ1-1; 8 positions agree with TRBD1. The J segment lost 2 bases and the V segment lost 4 bases, leaving 3 bases of the junction unmatched. This CDR3 has 14 amino acids. The V gene's germline CDR1 is MNHEY and CDR2 SVGAGI. CDR3 amino acids: CASSSGQGNTEAFF. CDR3 nucleotides: TGTGCCAGCAGTTCCGGACAGGGAAACACTGAAGCTTTCTTT.

The rearrangement joins TRBV7-9 to TRBJ1-5, with 11 bases fitting TRBD1. With 5 bases clipped from V and 11 bases from J, the junction kept 11 bases outside the gene matches. This CDR3 contains 15 residues. CDR1 and CDR2 (germline): SEHNR, FQNEAQ (reference sequence). As DNA, the CDR3 is TGTGCCAGCAGCCCGGCGGGACAGGGGGTAGAGTCCCAGCATTTT. Translated, it gives CASSPAGQGVESQHF.